One and the same sample provided the 15 T cell receptor beta chains below, sequenced in a study of cytomegalovirus exposure and HLA in healthy donors. Both 60 Vbeta primers and 13 Jbeta primers went into the PCR. The repertoire was sequenced with immunoSEQ multiplex PCR; TCRdb's copy has only in-frame clones and lacks some. Here the sample spans about 210,000 clones, about four fifths being singletons. The sample was PBMCs. The receptors were sampled from a woman aged 50 to 60 in good health and CMV-seropositive.

The chain combines TRBV6-5 with TRBJ2-7; TRBD2 might be the D (6 bases). The V end was cut by 6 bases, the J end by 5 bases, with 11 bases between. The germline V gene encodes CDR1 MNHEY and CDR2 SVGAGI. The CDR3 contains 12 residues. The CDR3 nucleotides read TGTGCCAGCAGGGGGAGGCACAACGAGCAGTACTTC. It codes for CASRGRHNEQYF.

The genes are TRBV5-6 and TRBJ1-5, with D tentatively TRBD1 (6 bases). The CDR3 spans 15 residues. Deletions cut 2 bases from V and 5 bases from J, with 14 bases between. Per the germline V gene, CDR1 is SGHDT and CDR2 is YYEEEE. The CDR3 nucleotides read TGTGCCAGCAGCTTTATGACAGGCGAGGATCAGCCCCAGCATTTT. This codes for CASSFMTGEDQPQHF.

The chain employs TRBV11-2 and TRBJ1-5, with 7 bases matching TRBD1. The V gene's germline CDR1 is SGHAT and CDR2 FQNNGV. The CDR3 runs to 16 residues. V was pared by 4 bases and J by 6 bases, with 12 bases of the junction left unmatched. The CDR3 DNA is TGTGCCAGCAGCTCATCCGGGACAGCCTTCGGTCAGCCCCAGCATTTT. It translates to CASSSSGTAFGQPQHF.

This clone was recorded only once. The gene calls are TRBV10-3 and TRBJ1-1; D unclear. Looked up from germline, CDR1 is ENHRY and CDR2 is SYGVKD. The CDR3 runs 13 residues. V lost 7 bases and J lost 1, with 10 bases in between. The CDR3, as DNA: TGTGCCATCACCCAGGAACCGAACACTGAAGCTTTCTTT. Protein sequence: CAITQEPNTEAFF.

CDR3 DNA: TGTGCCACCAGACCCCTAGGCCTCGAGACCCAGTACTTC. This translates into CATRPLGLETQYF. The genes are TRBV15 and TRBJ2-5; D call uncertain. Looked up from germline, CDR1 is LNHNV and CDR2 is YYDKDF (reference sequence). This CDR3 contains 13 residues. Trimming removed 6 bases at V and 5 bases at J, with 13 bases between.

This chain joins TRBV7-9 and TRBJ1-3; 7 nucleotides agree with TRBD1. CDR1 SEHNR and CDR2 FQNEAQ come from the germline V gene (reference sequence). CDR3 length equals 14 residues. After removal of 1 base from V and 5 bases from J, the junction contained 2 bases not matched to a gene. The CDR3 spells CASSLETGRNTIYF. The DNA for the CDR3 is TGTGCCAGCAGCTTAGAGACAGGGAGAAACACCATATATTTT.

Only one count was recorded for this clone. A read error is possible here, since a much larger clone lies one base away. The V and J genes are TRBV25-1 and TRBJ2-5; 7 nucleotides align to TRBD1. Near its end, the DNA agrees better with TRBJ2-7, so the J call may be wrong. The CDR3 length is 14 residues. Germline-derived CDR1 and CDR2 are MGHDK and SYGVNS. CDR3 in amino acids: CASSEWDSSYEQYF. The CDR3 DNA reads TGTGCCAGCAGTGAATGGGACAGTTCCTACGAGCAGTACTTC.

In its sample, this clone was seen a few times. This chain uses TRBV10-3 with TRBJ1-4; D ambiguous. Germline-derived CDR1 and CDR2 are ENHRY and SYGVKD. The CDR3 extends over 14 amino acids. Trimming cost V 10 bases and J 8 bases, with 20 bases left between them. CDR3 sequence reads: CATESTGRNEKLFF. The CDR3 DNA reads TGTGCCACCGAGAGTACCGGGAGAAACGAAAAACTGTTTTTT.

The chain links TRBV19 to TRBJ1-5; 11 bases align to TRBD1. The J segment lost 6 bases and the V segment lost 4 bases, leaving 11 bases of the junction unmatched. This CDR3 comprises 17 residues. CDR1 is LNHDA and CDR2 is SQIVND in the germline V gene (reference sequence). CDR3 bases: TGTGCCAGTAGTACCCGGGACAGGGGGGAGGTCGGTCAGCCCCAGCATTTT. This sequence encodes CASSTRDRGEVGQPQHF. Together with reference TRBV19 and TRBJ1-5, the CDR3 gives the full variable domain: DGGITQSPKYLFRKEGQNVTLSCEQNLNHDAMYWYRQDPGQGLRLIYYSQIVNDFQKGDIAEGYSVSREKKESFPLTVTSAQKNPTAFYLCASSTRDRGEVGQPQHFGDGTRLSIL.

The chain recombines TRBV5-4 with TRBJ2-5, with TRBD2 as a possible D gene (6 bases). The CDR3 runs 15 residues. The V and J ends lost 0 bases and 5 bases respectively, with 14 bases between them. Germline CDR1 and CDR2: SGHNT and YYREEE (reference sequence). As DNA, the CDR3 is TGTGCCAGCAGCTTGGGGTCCGGGGCGGGGGAGACCCAGTACTTC. Translated, it gives CASSLGSGAGETQYF.

This chain links TRBV28 with TRBJ1-2; D is possibly TRBD1 (6 bases). The CDR3 has 15 residues. V shed 9 bases and J shed 3 bases, with 20 bases lying between them. The germline gives CDR1 MDHEN, CDR2 SYDVKM. The CDR3 DNA sequence: TGTGCCAGTAACAGTGGGGGGGCGAAATACTATGGCTACACCTTC. This codes for CASNSGGAKYYGYTF.

The chain links TRBV5-1 to TRBJ2-1; 8 positions match TRBD2. CDR3 size: 15 residues. Germline CDR1 is SGHRS and CDR2 is YFSETQ. With V trimmed by 4 bases and J by 10 bases, 13 bases remained unmatched. The CDR3 protein is CASSPPGLDLGEQFF. The CDR3 DNA follows: TGCGCCAGCAGCCCGCCGGGACTAGATCTGGGGGAGCAGTTCTTC.

The J gene is TRBJ2-7, the V gene TRBV6-6, with D hard to call. The CDR3 has 16 amino acids. V was pared by 5 bases and J by 2 bases, with 19 bases between. Germline V gene data show CDR1 as MNHNY and CDR2 as SVGAGI (reference sequence). CDR3 nucleotide sequence: TGTGCCAGCAGTCACCCTACTTCTCTGCCTACCTACGAGCAGTACTTC. Translating gives CASSHPTSLPTYEQYF.

V gene TRBV6-6 combines with J gene TRBJ2-3; D remains ambiguous. Germline CDR1 and CDR2: MNHNY and SVGAGI (reference sequence). V was trimmed by 8 bases and J by 6 bases, leaving 12 bases between them. This CDR3 comprises 12 residues. This CDR3 reads CASGLRSDTQYF. DNA of the CDR3: TGTGCCAGCGGCCTGCGGAGCGATACGCAGTATTTT.

The genes are TRBV18 and TRBJ1-1; D remains ambiguous. Germline values: CDR1 KGHSH, CDR2 LQKENI. V lost 6 bases and J 4 bases, leaving 18 bases between the germline ends. This CDR3 region has 15 residues. CDR3 nucleotide sequence: TGTGCCAGCTCTCCCGACACCTCCAGGTCCACTGAAGCTTTCTTT. Translating it yields CASSPDTSRSTEAFF. The variable domain in full, with the rest retrieved from reference TRBV18 and TRBJ1-1, is NAGVMQNPRHLVRRRGQEARLRCSPMKGHSHVYWYRQLPEEGLKFMVYLQKENIIDESGMPKERFSAEFPKEGPSILRIQQVVRGDSAAYFCASSPDTSRSTEAFFGQGTRLTVV.